This TCR beta chain was sequenced during a study of blood T cell repertoires in COVID-19. On the study more broadly: The analysed material was cDNA or gDNA that came from T cells, B-cell-depleted T cells, or PBMCs.

CDR1 and CDR2 from the germline V gene are MNHEY and SVGAGI. The CDR3 loop spans 13 amino acids. V shed 0 bases and J shed 8 bases, with 10 bases lying between them. The table came from immunoSEQ multiplex PCR; TCRdb's copy has only in-frame clones and leaves some out. The sample lists 220,000 or so clones, about three quarters occurring once. The rearrangement joins TRBV6-5 to TRBJ1-2, with no clear D. Material: peripheral blood. The TCR sequence derives from a woman in her seventies with acute or convalescent COVID-19. CDR3 protein: CASSYSSGGGYTF. In nucleotides, the CDR3 is TGTGCCAGCAGTTACTCCTCGGGAGGGGGCTACACCTTC.